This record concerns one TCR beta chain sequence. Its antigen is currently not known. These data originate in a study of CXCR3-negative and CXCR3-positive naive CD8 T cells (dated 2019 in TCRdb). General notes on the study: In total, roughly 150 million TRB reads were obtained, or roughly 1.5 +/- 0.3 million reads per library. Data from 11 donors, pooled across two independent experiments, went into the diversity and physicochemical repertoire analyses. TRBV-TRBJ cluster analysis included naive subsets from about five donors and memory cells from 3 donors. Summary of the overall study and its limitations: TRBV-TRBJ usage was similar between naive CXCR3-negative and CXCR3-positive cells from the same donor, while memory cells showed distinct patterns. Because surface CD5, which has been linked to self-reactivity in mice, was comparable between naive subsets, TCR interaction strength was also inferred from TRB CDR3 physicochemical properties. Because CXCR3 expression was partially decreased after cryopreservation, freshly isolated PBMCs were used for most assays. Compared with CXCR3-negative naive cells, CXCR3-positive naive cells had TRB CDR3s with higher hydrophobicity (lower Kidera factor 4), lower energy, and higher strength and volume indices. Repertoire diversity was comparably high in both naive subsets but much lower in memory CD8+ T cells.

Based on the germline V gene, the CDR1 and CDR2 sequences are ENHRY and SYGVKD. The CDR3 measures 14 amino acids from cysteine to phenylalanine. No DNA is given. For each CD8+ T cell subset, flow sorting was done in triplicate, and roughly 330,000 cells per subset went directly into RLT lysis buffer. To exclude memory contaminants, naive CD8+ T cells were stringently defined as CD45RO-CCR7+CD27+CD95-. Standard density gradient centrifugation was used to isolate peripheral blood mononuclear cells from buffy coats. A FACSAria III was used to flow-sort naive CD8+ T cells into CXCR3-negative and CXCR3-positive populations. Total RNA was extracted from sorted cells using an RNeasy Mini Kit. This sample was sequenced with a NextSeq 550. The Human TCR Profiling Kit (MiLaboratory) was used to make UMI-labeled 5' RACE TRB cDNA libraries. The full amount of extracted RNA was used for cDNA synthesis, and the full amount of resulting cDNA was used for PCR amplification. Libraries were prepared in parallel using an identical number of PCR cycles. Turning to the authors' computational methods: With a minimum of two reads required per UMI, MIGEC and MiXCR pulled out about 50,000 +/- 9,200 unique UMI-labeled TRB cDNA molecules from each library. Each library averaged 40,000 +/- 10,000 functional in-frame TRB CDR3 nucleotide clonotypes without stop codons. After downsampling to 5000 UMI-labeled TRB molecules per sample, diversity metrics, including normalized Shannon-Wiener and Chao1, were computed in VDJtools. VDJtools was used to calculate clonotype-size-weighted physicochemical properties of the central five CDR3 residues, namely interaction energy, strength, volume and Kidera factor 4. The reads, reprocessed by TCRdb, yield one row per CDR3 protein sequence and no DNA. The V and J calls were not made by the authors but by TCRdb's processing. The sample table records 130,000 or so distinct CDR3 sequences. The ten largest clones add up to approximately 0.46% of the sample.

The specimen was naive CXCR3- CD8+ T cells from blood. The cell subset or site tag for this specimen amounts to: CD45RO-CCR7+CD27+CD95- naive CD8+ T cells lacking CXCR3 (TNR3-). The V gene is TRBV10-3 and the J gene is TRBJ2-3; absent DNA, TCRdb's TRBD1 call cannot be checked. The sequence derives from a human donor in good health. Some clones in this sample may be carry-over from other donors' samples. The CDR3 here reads CAIRSGGSTDTQYF.